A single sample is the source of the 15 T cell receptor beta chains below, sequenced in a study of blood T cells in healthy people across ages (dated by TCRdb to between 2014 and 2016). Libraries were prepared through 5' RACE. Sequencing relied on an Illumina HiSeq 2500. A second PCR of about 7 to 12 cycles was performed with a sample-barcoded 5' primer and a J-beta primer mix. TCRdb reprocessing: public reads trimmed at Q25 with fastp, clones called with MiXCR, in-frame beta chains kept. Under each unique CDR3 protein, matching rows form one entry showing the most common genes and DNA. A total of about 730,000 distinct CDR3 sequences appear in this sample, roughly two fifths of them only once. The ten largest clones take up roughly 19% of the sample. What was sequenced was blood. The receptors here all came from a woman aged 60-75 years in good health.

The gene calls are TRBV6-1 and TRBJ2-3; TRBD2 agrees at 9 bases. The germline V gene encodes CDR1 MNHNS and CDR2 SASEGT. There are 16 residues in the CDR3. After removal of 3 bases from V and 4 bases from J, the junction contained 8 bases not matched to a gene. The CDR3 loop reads CASSDRASGNPDTQYF. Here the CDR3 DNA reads TGTGCCAGCAGTGACCGGGCTAGCGGGAATCCAGATACGCAGTATTTT.

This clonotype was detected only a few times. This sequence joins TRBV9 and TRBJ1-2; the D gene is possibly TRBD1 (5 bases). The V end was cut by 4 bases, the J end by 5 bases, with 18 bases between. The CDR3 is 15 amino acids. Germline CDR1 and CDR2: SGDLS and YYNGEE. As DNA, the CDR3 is TGTGCCAGCAGCCTCACCGGGGCAGGACTATATGGCTACACCTTC. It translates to CASSLTGAGLYGYTF. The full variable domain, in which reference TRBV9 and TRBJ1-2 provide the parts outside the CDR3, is DSGVTQTPKHLITATGQRVTLRCSPRSGDLSVYWYQQSLDQGLQFLIQYYNGEERAKGNILERFSAQQFPDLHSELNLSSLELGDSALYFCASSLTGAGLYGYTFGSGTRLTVV.

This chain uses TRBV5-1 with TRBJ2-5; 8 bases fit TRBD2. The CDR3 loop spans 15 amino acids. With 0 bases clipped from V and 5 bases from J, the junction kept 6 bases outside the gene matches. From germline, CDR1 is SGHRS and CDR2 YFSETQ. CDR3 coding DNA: TGCGCCAGCAGCTTGGCCGGGACTAGAGCCGAGACCCAGTACTTC. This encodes CASSLAGTRAETQYF.

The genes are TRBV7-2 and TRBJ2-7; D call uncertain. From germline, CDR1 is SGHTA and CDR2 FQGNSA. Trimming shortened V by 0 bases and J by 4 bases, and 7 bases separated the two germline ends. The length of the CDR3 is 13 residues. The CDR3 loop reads CASSLAFRYEQYF. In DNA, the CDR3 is TGTGCCAGCAGCTTAGCCTTCCGTTACGAGCAGTACTTC.

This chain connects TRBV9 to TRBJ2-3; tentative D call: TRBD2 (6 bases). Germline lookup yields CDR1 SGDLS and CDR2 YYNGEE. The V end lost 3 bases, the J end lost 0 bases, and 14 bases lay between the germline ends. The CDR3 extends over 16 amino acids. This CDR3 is CASSGGSGTSTDTQYF. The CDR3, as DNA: TGTGCCAGCAGCGGTGGGTCCGGGACTAGCACAGATACGCAGTATTTT.

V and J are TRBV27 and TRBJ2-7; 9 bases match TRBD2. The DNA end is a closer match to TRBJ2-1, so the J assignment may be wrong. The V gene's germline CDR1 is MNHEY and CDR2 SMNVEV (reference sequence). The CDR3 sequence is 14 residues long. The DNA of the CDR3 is TGTGCCAGCAGTTCAGCGGGAGGCAGCAACGAGCAGTTCTTC. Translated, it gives CASSSAGGSNEQFF.

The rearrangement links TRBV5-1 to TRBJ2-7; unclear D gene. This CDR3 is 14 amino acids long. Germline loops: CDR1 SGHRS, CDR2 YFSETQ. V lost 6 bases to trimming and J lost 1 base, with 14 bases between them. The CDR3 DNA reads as TGCGCCAGCACGGTCGGTGACATTTCCTACGAGCAGTACTTC. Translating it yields CASTVGDISYEQYF.

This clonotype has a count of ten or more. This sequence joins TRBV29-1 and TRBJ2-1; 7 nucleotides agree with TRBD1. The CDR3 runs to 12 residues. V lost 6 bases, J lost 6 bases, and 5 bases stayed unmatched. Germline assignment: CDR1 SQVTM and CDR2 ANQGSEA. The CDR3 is CSVYRGGNEQFF. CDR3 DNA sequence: TGCAGCGTCTACAGGGGCGGCAATGAGCAGTTCTTC.

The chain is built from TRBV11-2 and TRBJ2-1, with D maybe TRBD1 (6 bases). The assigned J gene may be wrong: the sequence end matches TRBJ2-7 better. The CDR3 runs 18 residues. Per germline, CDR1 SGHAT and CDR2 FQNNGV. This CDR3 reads CASSLRTVALGSYNEQYF. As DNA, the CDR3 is TGTGCCAGCAGCCTCCGGACAGTCGCGTTGGGCTCCTACAATGAGCAGTACTTC.

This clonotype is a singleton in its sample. The CDR3 protein is CASSPTEDQETQYF. CDR3 sequence (DNA): TGTGCCAGCAGTCCTACAGAAGACCAAGAGACCCAGTACTTC. The V and J genes are TRBV12-3 or TRBV12-4 and TRBJ2-5; D is ambiguous. The ends were cut back, 5 bases at V and 0 bases at J, with 10 bases in the middle. The CDR3 length is 14 residues.

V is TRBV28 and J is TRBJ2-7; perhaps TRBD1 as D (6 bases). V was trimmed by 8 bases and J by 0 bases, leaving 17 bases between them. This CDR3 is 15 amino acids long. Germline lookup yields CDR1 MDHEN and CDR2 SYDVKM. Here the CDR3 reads CASCYSRDISYEQYF. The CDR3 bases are TGTGCCAGCTGTTACTCCCGGGACATCTCCTACGAGCAGTACTTC.

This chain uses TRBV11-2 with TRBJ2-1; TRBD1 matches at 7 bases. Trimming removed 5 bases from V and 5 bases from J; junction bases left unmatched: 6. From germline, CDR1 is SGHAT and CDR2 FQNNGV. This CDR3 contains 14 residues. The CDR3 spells CASSQGTVHNEQFF. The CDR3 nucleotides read TGTGCCAGCAGCCAGGGGACAGTGCACAATGAGCAGTTCTTC.

The CDR3 DNA reads TGTGCCAGCAGCACATATAACGGGGGACCAGCCAAAAACATTCAGTACTTC. Protein sequence: CASSTYNGGPAKNIQYF. The chain recombines TRBV7-9 with TRBJ2-4; TRBD2 is a possible D gene (6 bases). Trimming took off 5 bases at V and 0 bases at J, with 17 bases between the two ends. This CDR3 is built from 17 residues. Germline loops: CDR1 SEHNR, CDR2 FQNEAQ (reference sequence).

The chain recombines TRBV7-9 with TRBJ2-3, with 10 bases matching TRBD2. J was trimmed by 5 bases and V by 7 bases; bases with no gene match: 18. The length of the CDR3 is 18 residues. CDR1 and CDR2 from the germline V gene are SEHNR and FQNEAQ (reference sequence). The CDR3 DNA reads TGTGCCAGCACCAGTCCCGTAGCGGGAGGAAAGGGTGGAGATACGCAGTATTTT. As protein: CASTSPVAGGKGGDTQYF.

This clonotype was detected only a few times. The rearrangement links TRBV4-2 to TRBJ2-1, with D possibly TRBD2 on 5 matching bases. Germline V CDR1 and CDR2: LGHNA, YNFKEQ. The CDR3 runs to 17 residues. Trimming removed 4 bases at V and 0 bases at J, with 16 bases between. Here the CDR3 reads CASSPRTSVGSYNEQFF. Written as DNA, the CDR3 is TGTGCCAGCAGCCCACGTACTAGTGTGGGCTCCTACAATGAGCAGTTCTTC.